The source of this TCR beta chain is a study of shared T cell receptors in the human thymus. Profiled with immunoSEQ multiplex PCR; TCRdb holds only in-frame clones, not every one. The profile shows approximately 580,000 clones, 75% to 80% of them singletons. Trimming took 5 bases from V and 3 from J; bases not matched to a gene: 0. The CDR3 totals 13 residues. CDR1 GTSNPN and CDR2 SVGIG come from the germline V gene (reference sequence). The same data also went into a second study, on human thymus T cells. That work states: Corrective cardiac surgery supplied the resected thymus tissue. Thymic and blood repertoires seemed to favor certain V and J genes. Unrelated individuals reportedly shared highly overlapping thymic TCR repertoires.

V is TRBV30 and J is TRBJ2-5, with 13 bases fitting TRBD2. The sequence came from a boy under two years old with a congenital heart defect. The sample taken for sequencing was thymocytes. The CDR3 bases are TGTGCCTGGGGACTAGCGGGAGAAGAGACCCAGTACTTC. It encodes CAWGLAGEETQYF. The variable domain in full, completed from reference TRBV30 and TRBJ2-5, reads SQTIHQWPATLVQPVGSPLSLECTVEGTSNPNLYWYRQAAGRGLQLLFYSVGIGQISSEVPQNLSASRPQDRQFILSSKKLLLSDSGFYLCAWGLAGEETQYFGPGTRLLVL.